Below, 18 T cell receptor beta chains from the same sample are listed, as sequenced in a study of a mutant IDH1 vaccine in newly diagnosed glioma. The antigens of these receptors remain unknown. Regarding time point: week 5, during vaccination. Doses of 300 ug of mutant IDH1 20-mer peptide were given with topical imiquimod. TCRdb's copy holds only in-frame clones and misses some; the assay was immunoSEQ multiplex PCR. This table holds about 36,000 clones, 81% found once. The specimen was PBMCs, collected from a glioma patient whose treatment included an IDH1 peptide vaccine. The receptors derive from a man over 45 with glioma.

V gene TRBV11-2 combines with J gene TRBJ2-3; tentative D call: TRBD2 (5 bases). Between the trimmed V and J ends, which lost 8 bases and 2 bases, there was a span of 29 bases. The CDR3 totals 19 residues. Germline V CDR1 and CDR2: SGHAT, FQNNGV. CDR3 in DNA: TGTGCCAGCGCTACCTTCCCCCTAGCTGAGGTAGTAAACACAGATACGCAGTATTTT. Its protein product is CASATFPLAEVVNTDTQYF.

The genes are TRBV5-1 and TRBJ2-2; D call uncertain. V was clipped by 3 bases and J by 3 bases, with 9 bases between them. Germline CDR1 and CDR2: SGHRS and YFSETQ. This CDR3 contains 14 residues. CDR3 in DNA: TGCGCCAGCAGCTCCGACATTTACACCGGGGAGCTGTTTTTT. This codes for CASSSDIYTGELFF.

The chain has TRBV19 and TRBJ1-5; D gene unclear. The germline V gene has CDR1 LNHDA and CDR2 SQIVND (reference sequence). V lost 1 base and J lost 5, with 9 bases in between. CDR3 length equals 14 residues. The CDR3 nucleotides read TGTGCCAGTAGTATAGTTTCCCTATATCAGCCCCAGCATTTT. Its protein product is CASSIVSLYQPQHF.

The chain carries TRBV18 and TRBJ1-2; 7 positions match TRBD1. V was pared by 6 bases and J by 8 bases, with 6 bases of the junction left unmatched. This CDR3 is 12 amino acids long. Germline loops: CDR1 KGHSH, CDR2 LQKENI. The DNA for the CDR3 is TGTGCCAGCTCTACAGGAGGGGGCGGCTACACCTTC. Residues: CASSTGGGGYTF.

The gene calls are TRBV19 and TRBJ1-3; 7 bases are a match to TRBD1. Losses at the gene ends were 4 bases for V and 0 bases for J; bases not matched to a gene: 6. The CDR3 runs to 16 residues. Per germline, CDR1 LNHDA and CDR2 SQIVND (reference sequence). CDR3 in amino acids: CASSTGTVISGNTIYF. The CDR3, as DNA: TGTGCCAGTAGTACTGGGACAGTTATCTCTGGAAACACCATATATTTT.

The chain joins TRBV6-5 to TRBJ2-7, with 8 positions matching TRBD1. CDR1 is MNHEY, CDR2 SVGAGI, per germline. CDR3 length: 14 amino acids. The junction had 3 bases not matched to a gene; V was cut back by 2 bases and J by 3 bases. The CDR3 DNA reads TGTGCCAGCAGTTACGACAGGGGCGGCTACGAGCAGTACTTC. Its translation: CASSYDRGGYEQYF.

Comments on this clone: Compared with germline, one end of the junction differs, possibly owing to a read error. The gene calls are TRBV7-7 and TRBJ2-2; D might be TRBD1 or TRBD2, each matching 5 bases. The germline V gene has CDR1 SSHAT and CDR2 FNYEAQ (reference sequence). The CDR3 runs to 13 residues. CDR3 protein: CASSPGTTGELFF. The DNA for the CDR3 is TGTGCTAGCAGCCCCGGGACCACCGGGGAGCTGTTTTTT.

This chain links TRBV18 with TRBJ1-4; possible D gene TRBD1, 5 bases. CDR1 is KGHSH, CDR2 LQKENI, per germline. CDR3 length: 13 residues. V lost 4 bases and J 6 bases, leaving 9 bases between the germline ends. The CDR3 DNA is TGTGCCAGCTCACTACGAGGGGATGAAAAACTGTTTTTT. Protein product: CASSLRGDEKLFF.

The V gene is TRBV27, the J gene TRBJ2-7, with D tentatively TRBD1 (5 bases). The germline V gene encodes CDR1 MNHEY and CDR2 SMNVEV (reference sequence). The CDR3 runs 14 residues. Trimming left V 5 bases short and J 2 bases short, with 13 bases between. The CDR3 DNA reads TGTGCCAGCAGTGGGGTAGGGGCTCCCTACGAGCAGTACTTC. Translation gives CASSGVGAPYEQYF.

The rearrangement links TRBV6-4 to TRBJ2-5, with 8 bases identical to TRBD1. This CDR3 region has 17 residues. Germline V lookup: CDR1 MRHNA, CDR2 SNTAGT. Germline trimming cut 7 bases from V and 3 bases from J; bases unmatched to any gene: 16. The CDR3 reads CASTRPFQGAREETQYF. The CDR3 DNA reads TGTGCCAGCACCCGGCCTTTTCAGGGGGCAAGAGAAGAGACCCAGTACTTC.

The chain is built from TRBV7-2 and TRBJ2-1; a weak D match, TRBD2 (5 bases). CDR3 length: 15 residues. V was trimmed by 0 bases and J by 6 bases, leaving 12 bases between them. Germline CDR1 is SGHTA and CDR2 is FQGNSA. The CDR3 nucleotides read TGTGCCAGCAGCTTAGCACTAGTGATAGGCAATGAGCAGTTCTTC. Its protein is CASSLALVIGNEQFF. Full variable domain (outside the CDR3, taken from reference TRBV7-2 and TRBJ2-1): GAGVSQSPSNKVTEKGKDVELRCDPISGHTALYWYRQSLGQGLEFLIYFQGNSAPDKSGLPSDRFSAERTGGSVSTLTIQRTQQEDSAVYLCASSLALVIGNEQFFGPGTRLTVL.

The genes are TRBV7-8 and TRBJ2-1; no firm D call. Germline V gene lookup returns CDR1 SGHVS and CDR2 FQNEAQ. Trimming shortened V by 4 bases and J by 6 bases, and 13 bases separated the two germline ends. The CDR3 loop spans 14 amino acids. The CDR3 here is CASSYRSGPNEQFF. DNA of the CDR3: TGTGCCAGCAGCTACCGGTCCGGGCCCAATGAGCAGTTCTTC.

The gene calls are TRBV19 and TRBJ2-5, with D maybe TRBD2 (6 bases). This CDR3 comprises 15 residues. The V gene lost 6 bases and the J gene lost 5 bases, with 19 bases spanning the gap. Germline CDR1 is LNHDA and CDR2 is SQIVND (reference sequence). The CDR3 loop reads CASSILGGLEETQYF. CDR3 DNA sequence: TGTGCCAGTAGCATTTTGGGGGGTCTGGAGGAGACCCAGTACTTC.

J is TRBJ2-3 and V is TRBV5-1; D is perhaps TRBD1 (6 bases). CDR1 and CDR2 from the germline V gene are SGHRS and YFSETQ. The CDR3 extends over 15 amino acids. The V gene lost 0 bases and the J gene lost 5 bases, with 13 bases spanning the gap. CDR3 nucleotides: TGCGCCAGCAGCTTGGGGACAGCCCAGGGAGATACGCAGTATTTT. As protein: CASSLGTAQGDTQYF. The full variable domain, its missing parts supplied by reference TRBV5-1 and TRBJ2-3, is KAGVTQTPRYLIKTRGQQVTLSCSPISGHRSVSWYQQTPGQGLQFLFEYFSETQRNKGNFPGRFSGRQFSNSRSEMNVSTLELGDSALYLCASSLGTAQGDTQYFGPGTRLTVL.

The chain links TRBV2 to TRBJ2-4, with D possibly TRBD2 on 6 matching bases. CDR3 length: 15 amino acids. Germline V CDR1 and CDR2: SNHLY, FYNNEI. V gave up 5 bases and J gave up 8 bases, with 19 bases separating them. CDR3 DNA: TGTGCCAGCAGTTTAGACGCGGGGACTCAGGACATTCAGTACTTC. This codes for CASSLDAGTQDIQYF.

The J gene is TRBJ2-7, the V gene TRBV5-6; 10 bases fit TRBD1. CDR1 and CDR2 (germline): SGHDT, YYEEEE. The CDR3 sequence is 16 residues long. V was pared by 1 base and J by 3 bases, with 7 bases of the junction left unmatched. In nucleotides, the CDR3 is TGTGCCAGCAGCTTGTTAGGAGACAGGGGGCTCTACGAGCAGTACTTC. Its protein is CASSLLGDRGLYEQYF.

The rearrangement links TRBV5-1 to TRBJ2-2; D possibly uses TRBD1 or TRBD2 (5 bases each). The germline V gene encodes CDR1 SGHRS and CDR2 YFSETQ. CDR3 length equals 14 residues. V dropped 3 bases and J dropped 5 bases, with 11 bases sitting between them. Written as DNA, the CDR3 is TGCGCCAGCAGCTCTGAGGGACGGACCGGGGAGCTGTTTTTT. Translated, it gives CASSSEGRTGELFF.

The genes are TRBV5-4 and TRBJ2-3, with D tentatively TRBD2 (5 bases). The germline V gene encodes CDR1 SGHNT and CDR2 YYREEE (reference sequence). V shed 0 bases and J shed 2 bases, with 10 bases lying between them. CDR3 length: 15 residues. The CDR3 DNA follows: TGTGCCAGCAGCTTGGGGGAGCGGCCCACAGATACGCAGTATTTT. This codes for CASSLGERPTDTQYF.